Listed below are T cell receptor beta chains from one sample, sequenced in a study of cytomegalovirus exposure and HLA in healthy donors. Sequencing used immunoSEQ multiplex PCR; TCRdb keeps in-frame clones, though not all of them. The data show under 200,000 clones, roughly three quarters seen once. What was sequenced was PBMCs. Every receptor here comes from a woman in her forties or fifties in good health and CMV-seropositive. The CDR3 runs from the conserved cysteine through the conserved F or W. Each record gives: V gene, clone size, J gene, D gene, CDR3 protein, CDR3 DNA. A D gene is named only where the DNA matches it firmly. Size values are once, few and many counts, or a class for expanded clones, and some rows have none.

>TRBV19|NA|TRBJ1-5|TRBD1
CASSSGTGVSNQPQHF
TGTGCCAGTAGTTCCGGGACAGGGGTTTCCAATCAGCCCCAGCATTTT
>TRBV7-9|NA|TRBJ2-2|TRBD1
CASTRETGATGELFF
TGTGCCAGCACCAGAGAGACAGGGGCCACCGGGGAGCTGTTTTTT
>TRBV18|NA|TRBJ2-7|NA
CASSPTLGEQYF
TGTGCCAGCTCACCGACACTAGGGGAGCAGTACTTC
>TRBV7-9|NA|TRBJ1-2|NA
CASSHWTVQQGNYGYTF
TGTGCCAGCAGCCATTGGACAGTGCAGCAGGGTAACTATGGCTACACCTTC
>TRBV30|NA|TRBJ2-2|TRBD1
CAWDLLRSNYRGTGELFF
TGTGCCTGGGACCTACTCCGCAGCAACTACAGGGGGACCGGGGAGCTGTTTTTT
>TRBV11-2|once|TRBJ1-1|TRBD1
CASSSRTGGFTEAFF
TGTGCCAGCAGCTCCCGGACAGGGGGGTTCACTGAAGCTTTCTTT
>TRBV30|NA|TRBJ2-3|TRBD2
CAWSHGGGDTQYF
TGTGCCTGGAGTCATGGGGGGGGAGATACGCAGTATTTT
>TRBV28|few|TRBJ2-7|NA
CASSLFGLYEQYF
TGTGCCAGCAGTTTATTTGGACTCTACGAGCAGTACTTC
>TRBV29-1|NA|TRBJ1-5|NA
CSVGDGRGQPQHF
TGCAGCGTTGGGGATGGGAGGGGTCAGCCCCAGCATTTT
>TRBV13|NA|TRBJ2-7|TRBD2
CASSMRSGGRQYF
TGTGCCAGCAGTATGAGAAGCGGGGGCCGGCAGTACTTC
>TRBV6-1|NA|TRBJ1-5|NA
CASRDGLNQPQHF
TGTGCCAGCAGGGACGGACTAAATCAGCCCCAGCATTTT
>TRBV5-1|NA|TRBJ2-3|TRBD2
CASSLPIRPSGRSFTDTQYF
TGCGCCAGCAGCCTCCCGATTAGGCCTAGCGGGAGGTCTTTCACAGATACGCAGTATTTT
>TRBV5-3|NA|TRBJ2-1|NA
CARSLGKRCSYNEQFF
TGTGCCAGAAGCTTGGGAAAACGGTGCTCCTACAATGAGCAGTTCTTC
>TRBV10-3|few|TRBJ2-2|NA
CAIRVPPARRENNTGELFF
TGTGCCATCAGGGTACCCCCAGCTAGACGCGAGAATAATACCGGGGAGCTGTTTTTT
>TRBV28|NA|TRBJ2-1|NA
CATSRTEFYNEQFF
TGTGCCACCTCCCGGACAGAGTTCTACAATGAGCAGTTCTTC
>TRBV2|NA|TRBJ2-2|NA
CASTYGTTNTGELFF
TGTGCCAGCACCTACGGGACAACGAACACCGGGGAGCTGTTTTTT
>TRBV6-5|NA|TRBJ2-2|NA
CASGPSPGELFF
TGTGCCAGCGGGCCCAGTCCCGGGGAGCTGTTTTTT